A selection of T cell receptor beta chains follows, all from one sample in a study of blood T cell repertoires in COVID-19. The data were produced by immunoSEQ multiplex PCR, yet TCRdb's version contains in-frame clones alone and is incomplete. The table records around 200,000 clones, over 80% of them present only once. The sequenced material came from PBMCs or T cells enriched from blood (not recorded which). Receptors were obtained from a young man with acute COVID-19. CDR3s include the opening cysteine and the closing phenylalanine or tryptophan. Each record gives: clone size, V gene, J gene, D gene, CDR3 protein, CDR3 DNA. The D gene is left open where the match is weak. Not all rows give a size; the values are once, few, many and, for expanded clones, a class.

>few|TRBV4-2|TRBJ1-1|.
CASSQDTWDTSMNTEAFF
TGTGCCAGCAGCCAAGATACGTGGGACACGTCCATGAACACTGAAGCTTTCTTT
>.|TRBV10-1|TRBJ2-1|TRBD2
CASSRTSGAYNEQFF
TGCGCCAGCAGTAGGACTAGCGGAGCCTACAATGAGCAGTTCTTC
>.|TRBV10-3|TRBJ1-5|.
CAISDTAYQPQHF
TGTGCCATCAGTGACACAGCTTATCAGCCCCAGCATTTT
>few|TRBV6-5|TRBJ1-6|.
CASRLTAYNSPLHF
TGTGCCAGCAGACTGACAGCCTATAATTCACCCCTCCACTTT
>.|TRBV2|TRBJ2-2|TRBD1
CASSPQGALNTGELFF
TGTGCCAGCAGTCCACAGGGGGCACTGAACACCGGGGAGCTGTTTTTT
>.|TRBV3-1/TRBV3-2|TRBJ1-1|TRBD1
CASSQEGRGQTEAFF
TGTGCCAGCAGCCAAGAGGGCAGGGGGCAAACTGAAGCTTTCTTT
>.|TRBV19|TRBJ2-1|.
CASSTEFYEQFF
TGTGCCAGTAGCACAGAATTTTATGAGCAGTTCTTC
>.|TRBV18|TRBJ2-3|.
CASSPGLSGYF
TGTGCCAGCTCACCAGGACTTTCGGGGTATTTT
>.|TRBV5-8|TRBJ2-3|TRBD1
CASSLGPDRVLHTDTQYF
TGTGCCAGCAGCCTTGGCCCCGACAGGGTTCTCCACACAGATACGCAGTATTTT
>few|TRBV7-9|TRBJ2-7|TRBD2
CASSFTSGRGNEQYF
TGTGCCAGCAGCTTCACTAGCGGGAGAGGGAACGAGCAGTACTTC
>once|TRBV9|TRBJ2-7|.
CASSVSGGDYEQYF
TGTGCCAGCAGCGTAAGCGGCGGGGACTACGAGCAGTACTTC
>.|TRBV5-1|TRBJ1-1|.
CASSQLSEDTEAFF
TGCGCCAGCAGCCAGCTTAGTGAGGACACTGAAGCTTTCTTT
>.|TRBV30|TRBJ1-5|TRBD1
CAWSNPGQGWQPQHF
TGTGCCTGGAGTAACCCGGGACAGGGGTGGCAGCCCCAGCATTTT
>few|TRBV3-1/TRBV3-2|TRBJ1-3|TRBD1
CASSQGKGGFGNTIYF
TGTGCCAGCAGCCAAGGGAAAGGGGGCTTTGGAAACACCATATATTTT
>.|TRBV4-1|TRBJ1-4|.
CASSQDRPSETVLFF
TGCGCCAGCAGCCAAGATAGGCCCTCGGAGACTGTGCTGTTTTTT
>.|TRBV2|TRBJ1-3|TRBD1
CASNDRGGAEGNTIYF
TGTGCCAGCAACGATCGAGGGGGCGCGGAAGGAAACACCATATATTTT
>.|TRBV5-1|TRBJ2-7|.
CASSLRQGSYEQYF
TGCGCCAGCAGCTTAAGGCAGGGATCCTACGAGCAGTACTTC
>.|TRBV29-1|TRBJ2-1|TRBD2
CSVIAGGTYNEQFF
TGCAGCGTCATAGCGGGAGGAACCTACAATGAGCAGTTCTTC
>.|TRBV6-5|TRBJ1-3|TRBD1
CATFSGGSGNTIYF
TGTGCCACCTTTTCAGGGGGCTCTGGAAACACCATATATTTT
>.|TRBV11-3|TRBJ2-1|.
CASSLEEGAGLAYNEQFF
TGTGCCAGCAGCTTAGAAGAAGGGGCGGGACTCGCCTACAATGAGCAGTTCTTC
>.|TRBV11-3|TRBJ2-5|.
CASSLAAGVETQYF
TGTGCCAGCAGCTTAGCGGCAGGGGTGGAGACCCAGTACTTC
>few|TRBV9|TRBJ1-3|TRBD1
CASSVETGSSGNTIYF
TGTGCCAGCAGCGTAGAGACAGGGTCTTCTGGAAACACCATATATTTT
>.|TRBV28|TRBJ2-1|TRBD2
CASSPGLVGAREQFF
TGTGCCAGCAGTCCAGGACTAGTTGGGGCTAGGGAGCAGTTCTTC
>.|TRBV19|TRBJ2-7|TRBD2
CATESRTSGDYEQYF
TGTGCCACGGAGTCTCGGACTAGCGGAGACTACGAGCAGTACTTC
>.|TRBV11-2|TRBJ1-2|TRBD1
CASSQGSGGYYGYTF
TGTGCCAGCAGCCAGGGGTCAGGGGGCTACTATGGCTACACCTTC
>.|TRBV28|TRBJ2-7|TRBD2
CASSLGTSGLYEQYF
TGTGCCAGCAGTTTGGGGACTAGCGGCCTCTACGAGCAGTACTTC
>.|TRBV18|TRBJ1-5|.
CASSPDERASQHF
TGTGCCAGCTCACCAGACGAGCGGGCGTCCCAGCATTTT
>.|TRBV29-1|TRBJ1-2|.
CSVEQGYTF
TGCAGCGTCGAACAGGGCTACACCTTC
>.|TRBV19|TRBJ2-7|TRBD2
CASSPGAGGTYEQYF
TGTGCCAGTAGCCCAGGGGCGGGGGGAACCTACGAGCAGTACTTC
>.|TRBV11-2|TRBJ2-4|.
CASSPARGRDIQYF
TGTGCCAGCAGCCCGGCCAGGGGAAGGGACATTCAGTACTTC
>.|TRBV11-1|TRBJ1-1|.
CASSFGAEPQAFF
TGTGCCAGCAGCTTTGGGGCAGAGCCACAAGCTTTCTTT
>once|TRBV30|TRBJ1-2|.
CAWRDKGAYYYGYTF
TGTGCCTGGAGAGACAAAGGGGCGTATTACTATGGCTACACCTTC
>.|TRBV5-4|TRBJ1-2|.
CASSPGQRGYTF
TGTGCCAGCAGCCCTGGACAGCGTGGCTACACCTTC
>.|TRBV13|TRBJ2-7|TRBD2
CASSPGTSGFYEQYF
TGTGCCAGCAGCCCTGGGACTAGCGGCTTCTACGAGCAGTACTTC
>.|TRBV14|TRBJ2-6|.
CASSNQHGANVLTF
TGTGCCAGCAGCAATCAACATGGGGCCAACGTCCTGACTTTC
>.|TRBV5-6|TRBJ2-1|TRBD2
CASSLTSGAYNEQFF
TGTGCCAGCAGCTTAACTAGCGGGGCATACAATGAGCAGTTCTTC
>.|TRBV11-2|TRBJ1-1|.
CASSLDPGDMNTEAFF
TGTGCCAGCAGCTTAGATCCCGGAGATATGAACACTGAAGCTTTCTTT
>.|TRBV11-2|TRBJ2-7|TRBD2
CASSFGLAGSLGPYEQYF
TGTGCCAGCAGCTTTGGGCTAGCGGGAAGCTTGGGGCCCTACGAGCAGTACTTC
>.|TRBV6-5|TRBJ1-5|TRBD1
CASRTGYQPQHF
TGTGCCAGCAGGACAGGGTATCAGCCCCAGCATTTT
>.|TRBV30|TRBJ2-7|TRBD1
CAYIDRVSEQYF
TGTGCCTACATTGACAGGGTATCCGAGCAGTACTTC
>.|TRBV5-4|TRBJ1-1|.
CASSLARNTEAFF
TGTGCCAGCAGCTTGGCCCGTAACACTGAAGCTTTCTTT
>.|TRBV7-2|TRBJ2-3|TRBD2
CASSWIGGGDTQYF
TGTGCCAGCAGCTGGATAGGCGGGGGGGATACGCAGTATTTT
>.|TRBV4-1|TRBJ1-4|.
CASSLGEGNEKLFF
TGCGCCAGCAGTCTCGGGGAGGGGAATGAAAAACTGTTTTTT
>.|TRBV6-6|TRBJ2-5|.
CASSSRVMAETQYF
TGTGCCAGCAGTTCCAGGGTCATGGCAGAGACCCAGTACTTC
>.|TRBV4-2|TRBJ2-1|.
CASSQEAEQFF
TGTGCCAGCAGCCAAGAAGCTGAGCAGTTCTTC
>.|TRBV1|TRBJ2-1|.
CTSSQDVKRPRRNEQFF
TGCACCAGCAGCCAAGACGTAAAGCGTCCCCGAAGGAATGAGCAGTTCTTC
>.|TRBV11-3|TRBJ1-5|TRBD1
CASSLYTWSGAGGCREPQHF
TGTGCCAGCAGCTTATACACCTGGAGTGGGGCAGGGGGTTGTCGGGAGCCCCAGCATTTT
>.|TRBV18|TRBJ2-2|.
CASSPVAAPGELFF
TGTGCCAGCTCACCGGTAGCGGCGCCCGGGGAGCTGTTTTTT
>.|TRBV19|TRBJ1-4|.
CASTGRGEKLFF
TGTGCCAGTACAGGGAGGGGTGAAAAACTGTTTTTT
>once|TRBV30|TRBJ2-2|.
CAWSVQAGWGVAGELFF
TGTGCCTGGAGTGTACAGGCTGGCTGGGGGGTCGCCGGGGAGCTGTTTTTT
>.|TRBV30|TRBJ2-7|.
CAWSGGSSYEQYF
TGTGCCTGGTCTGGAGGCAGTTCCTACGAGCAGTACTTC
>.|TRBV28|TRBJ2-3|.
CASSLQGDRTDTQYF
TGTGCCAGCAGTCTTCAGGGTGATAGAACAGATACGCAGTATTTT
>once|TRBV7-2|TRBJ2-3|.
CASRERATTDTQYF
TGTGCCAGCAGGGAGCGGGCGACCACAGATACGCAGTATTTT
>.|TRBV28|TRBJ1-3|TRBD1
CASSSYRGHTIYF
TGTGCCAGCAGTTCGTACAGGGGGCACACCATATATTTT
>once|TRBV5-5|TRBJ2-3|.
CASSRRDSKRGTQYF
TGTGCCAGCAGCCGGCGAGATTCGAAAAGGGGTACGCAGTATTTT